A selection of T cell receptor beta chains follows, all from one sample in a study of radiotherapy plus CTLA-4 blockade in lung cancer. Sequencing used immunoSEQ multiplex PCR; TCRdb keeps in-frame clones, though not all of them. This table has tens of thousands of clones, under 80% appearing once. Sequenced material: peripheral blood, taken from a patient treated with radiotherapy plus ipilimumab. The receptor source for this set is a human donor with non-small cell lung cancer who had a complete response to radiotherapy plus ipilimumab. Each CDR3 is given with its conserved first and last residue. A D gene is named only where the DNA matches it firmly. Not every row has a clone size; where given, it reads once, few, many or a size class.

D gene	J gene	clone size	V gene	CDR3 protein	CDR3 DNA
TRBD2	TRBJ2-5	.	TRBV2	CASSDPSGVNYGTQYF	TGTGCCAGCAGTGACCCTAGCGGGGTCAATTATGGGACCCAGTACTTC
.	TRBJ2-1	.	TRBV9	CASSAVNNEQFF	TGTGCCAGCAGCGCTGTAAACAATGAGCAGTTCTTC
.	TRBJ1-2	.	TRBV7-8	CASSPIRRGIQGSHGYTF	TGTGCCAGCAGCCCCATCCGGCGGGGGATACAGGGAAGCCATGGCTACACCTTC
TRBD1	TRBJ2-2	.	TRBV30	CAWRRTGTTGELFF	TGTGCCTGGAGAAGGACAGGTACCACCGGGGAGCTGTTTTTT
TRBD2	TRBJ2-5	.	TRBV7-2	CASSLVSGSQETQYF	TGTGCCAGCAGCTTAGTTAGCGGGAGCCAGGAGACCCAGTACTTC
.	TRBJ2-7	.	TRBV9	CASSVATGVSYEQYF	TGTGCCAGCAGCGTAGCTACGGGGGTCTCCTACGAGCAGTACTTC
TRBD2	TRBJ2-7	.	TRBV6-6	CASSSTTSGGSYEQYF	TGTGCCAGCAGTTCTACGACTAGCGGGGGGTCCTACGAGCAGTACTTC
TRBD1	TRBJ1-2	.	TRBV5-6	CASSLDRSAYGYTF	TGTGCCAGCAGCCTGGACAGGAGTGCCTATGGCTACACCTTC
.	TRBJ2-1	.	TRBV5-6	CASSLVGAVGEFF	TGTGCCAGCAGCTTGGTTGGGGCTGTAGGGGAGTTCTTC
.	TRBJ1-4	.	TRBV7-9	CASSASWTPRLNEKLFF	TGTGCCAGCAGCGCCTCCTGGACACCTCGGCTTAATGAAAAACTGTTTTTT
.	TRBJ2-7	.	TRBV28	CASSSRPGSYEQYF	TGTGCCAGCAGTTCCAGACCGGGCTCCTACGAGCAGTACTTC
.	TRBJ2-3	.	TRBV5-6	CASSLDSPWDTQYF	TGTGCCAGCAGCCTCGACTCGCCATGGGATACGCAGTATTTT
TRBD2	TRBJ2-1	once	TRBV11-3	CASSLQSTSGRAYNEQFF	TGTGCCAGCAGCCTACAGTCGACTAGCGGGAGGGCCTACAATGAGCAGTTCTTC
.	TRBJ1-5	.	TRBV27	CASSLLGRGRYQPQHF	TGTGCCAGCAGTTTACTTGGCAGGGGACGATATCAGCCCCAGCATTTT
TRBD1	TRBJ1-4	.	TRBV19	CASSSRGQSTNEKLFF	TGTGCCAGTAGTTCCAGGGGGCAGTCAACTAATGAAAAACTGTTTTTT
TRBD2	TRBJ2-5	.	TRBV2	CASTPGLAGGGETQYF	TGTGCCAGCACCCCGGGACTAGCGGGAGGTGGGGAGACCCAGTACTTC
.	TRBJ2-5	.	TRBV11-3	CASSFGGRGINGETQYF	TGTGCCAGCAGCTTCGGTGGGAGAGGGATAAATGGAGAGACCCAGTACTTC
TRBD1	TRBJ1-5	.	TRBV6-1	CASSEPGQGLYSNQPQHF	TGTGCCAGCAGTGAACCGGGACAGGGACTTTATAGCAATCAGCCCCAGCATTTT
TRBD1	TRBJ2-7	few	TRBV27	CASSRPSGTGKAYEQYF	TGTGCCAGCAGTCGCCCATCGGGGACAGGGAAGGCGTACGAGCAGTACTTC
TRBD1	TRBJ2-7	.	TRBV5-1	CASSSPEGARKGYEQYF	TGCGCCAGCAGCTCCCCTGAGGGGGCACGGAAGGGCTACGAGCAGTACTTC
.	TRBJ2-6	few	TRBV7-9	CASSLKQASRGANVLTF	TGTGCCAGCAGCTTAAAACAGGCCTCTAGGGGGGCCAACGTCCTGACTTTC
.	TRBJ2-1	few	TRBV6-6	CASGSGYNEQFF	TGTGCCAGCGGTTCGGGCTACAATGAGCAGTTCTTC
.	TRBJ1-2	.	TRBV18	CASSPPGGGFPALYGYTF	TGTGCCAGCTCACCACCGGGAGGGGGGTTTCCTGCTCTCTATGGCTACACCTTC
.	TRBJ2-5	.	TRBV18	CASSPRELAVETQYF	TGTGCCAGCTCACCACGTGAACTAGCCGTAGAGACCCAGTACTTC
TRBD1	TRBJ2-5	.	TRBV6-1	CASSVNYRGAQETQYF	TGTGCCAGCAGTGTTAACTACAGGGGGGCCCAAGAGACCCAGTACTTC
TRBD2	TRBJ2-2	.	TRBV7-6	CASSRTPLLAGELFF	TGTGCCAGCAGCCGAACCCCATTACTAGCGGGGGAGCTGTTTTTT
TRBD2	TRBJ2-5	.	TRBV18	CASSLGTSGSGQETQYF	TGTGCCAGCTCACTGGGGACTAGCGGGAGTGGGCAAGAGACCCAGTACTTC
.	TRBJ1-6	.	TRBV19	CASSMMPSSYNSPLHF	TGTGCCAGTAGTATGATGCCCAGCTCCTATAATTCACCCCTCCACTTT
TRBD1	TRBJ2-5	.	TRBV30	CAWSKGQVKETQYF	TGTGCCTGGAGTAAGGGACAGGTGAAAGAGACCCAGTACTTC
TRBD2	TRBJ2-1	.	TRBV5-4	CASSWTSGSSYNEQFF	TGTGCCAGCAGCTGGACTAGCGGGAGCTCCTACAATGAGCAGTTCTTC
.	TRBJ2-7	.	TRBV6-1	CASSEALATYEQYF	TGTGCCAGCAGTGAAGCTCTAGCCACCTACGAGCAGTACTTC
TRBD2	TRBJ2-2	.	TRBV7-8	CASSRRTSGGGNTGELFF	TGTGCCAGCAGCCGACGGACTAGCGGGGGGGGGAACACCGGGGAGCTGTTTTTT
TRBD2	TRBJ2-3	.	TRBV4-3	CASSQELAGGGGTDTQYF	TGCGCCAGCAGCCAAGAACTAGCGGGAGGCGGGGGCACAGATACGCAGTATTTT
.	TRBJ2-6	.	TRBV6-4	CASSADSSGANVLTF	TGTGCCAGCAGTGCCGACAGCTCTGGGGCCAACGTCCTGACTTTC
.	TRBJ2-3	.	TRBV7-9	CASSHRGTDTQYF	TGTGCCAGCAGCCACAGAGGGACAGATACGCAGTATTTT
TRBD1	TRBJ2-5	.	TRBV5-1	CASRIRQGGETQYF	TGCGCCAGCAGGATTAGACAGGGCGGGGAGACCCAGTACTTC
.	TRBJ2-1	.	TRBV6-4	CASSDHGGSSYNEQFF	TGTGCCAGCAGTGACCACGGGGGAAGCTCCTACAATGAGCAGTTCTTC
TRBD2	TRBJ2-1	.	TRBV6-6	CASSFPGGGSSEQFF	TGTGCCAGCAGTTTCCCTGGGGGGGGGTCTAGTGAGCAGTTCTTC
.	TRBJ1-1	.	TRBV18	CASSTAATQLNTEAFF	TGTGCCAGCTCAACGGCGGCGACGCAATTGAACACTGAAGCTTTCTTT
.	TRBJ2-3	.	TRBV5-1	CASSAYRSLTDTQYF	TGCGCCAGCAGCGCGTACAGGTCCCTCACAGATACGCAGTATTTT
TRBD2	TRBJ2-4	.	TRBV5-1	CASSPGGPPWVAKNIQYF	TGCGCCAGCAGCCCGGGAGGTCCTCCCTGGGTGGCCAAAAACATTCAGTACTTC
.	TRBJ2-1	.	TRBV5-1	CASSRQNTNEQFF	TGCGCCAGCAGCCGACAGAATACAAATGAGCAGTTCTTC
TRBD1	TRBJ1-2	once	TRBV9	CASSAHTGGDYGYTF	TGTGCCAGCAGCGCACACACAGGGGGCGACTATGGCTACACCTTC
.	TRBJ1-1	.	TRBV11-2	CASSFQGNTEAFF	TGTGCCAGCAGCTTTCAGGGGAACACTGAAGCTTTCTTT
TRBD1	TRBJ1-5	.	TRBV4-3	CASSLGTGGHQPQHF	TGCGCCAGCAGCCTCGGGACAGGGGGCCATCAGCCCCAGCATTTT
.	TRBJ2-5	.	TRBV7-9	CASSFPDQETQYF	TGTGCCAGCAGCTTCCCGGACCAAGAGACCCAGTACTTC
.	TRBJ1-2	.	TRBV19	CASRIQGTYGYTF	TGTGCCAGTAGGATACAGGGTACCTATGGCTACACCTTC
.	TRBJ2-7	once	TRBV6-1	CASNSGFYEQYF	TGTGCCAGCAACTCAGGATTCTACGAGCAGTACTTC
TRBD2	TRBJ2-3	.	TRBV5-4	CASSSGGAGGQYTQYF	TGTGCCAGCAGCTCAGGCGGAGCGGGGGGGCAGTATACGCAGTATTTT
TRBD2	TRBJ2-4	.	TRBV28	CASSLIAGGLGNIQYF	TGTGCCAGCAGTTTAATTGCGGGAGGGCTCGGAAACATTCAGTACTTC
TRBD1	TRBJ2-2	.	TRBV10-3	CAISGDRGPGELFF	TGTGCCATCAGTGGGGACAGGGGGCCTGGGGAGCTGTTTTTT
TRBD1	TRBJ2-7	.	TRBV5-5	CASSSSGTGPYEQYF	TGTGCCAGCAGCTCCTCCGGGACAGGGCCCTACGAGCAGTACTTC
.	TRBJ2-7	few	TRBV10-3	CAISPDSSYEQYF	TGTGCCATCAGTCCGGACAGCTCCTACGAGCAGTACTTC
TRBD2	TRBJ2-3	few	TRBV7-6	CASSLNSGGRADAQYF	TGTGCCAGCAGCTTAAACTCCGGCGGGAGAGCGGACGCGCAGTATTTT
.	TRBJ1-2	.	TRBV27	CASSLGHLYGYTF	TGTGCCAGCAGTTTAGGACACCTCTATGGCTACACCTTC